Detailed here is one T cell receptor (beta chain). Which antigen it targets is not known. No qualities accompany the bases; no much larger clone lies one base away. This sample was taken from a study of technical replicates of blood from a few donors (dated by TCRdb to about 2017). V loses 3 bases, J loses 8 bases, and the germline ends lie 20 bases apart. As encoded in the germline V gene (reference sequence), CDR1 is SGHNT while CDR2 is YYREEE. The CDR3 has 15 amino acids, counting the end cysteine and phenylalanine. CDR3 DNA only is kept here, 45 bases in frame from base 1. Libraries were built with the immunoSEQ multiplex PCR assay. Not all clones reach the TCRdb copy of this immuneACCESS table, which keeps in-frame sequences only. Checked studies attribute under half of the gap to unresolved V genes and leave the rest unexplained. This sample has some 77,000 clones in its table, and around 90% of those were observed once. Approximately 0.4% of the sample is held by the ten biggest clonotypes.

The sequenced sample was T cells isolated from PBMCs. The sequence was collected from a human donor in good health. Recombination joined TRBV5-4 with TRBJ1-2; matching of 5 bases hints at TRBD1 as the D gene. The sequence in DNA is TGTGCCAGCAGCTCTAATCAGGGTAGAGGTAGCGGCTACACCTTC. The translation is CASSSNQGRGSGYTF. Outside the CDR3, residues come from the reference TRBV5-4 and TRBJ1-2 proteins, so the full variable domain is: ETGVTQSPTHLIKTRGQQVTLRCSSQSGHNTVSWYQQALGQGPQFIFQYYREEENGRGNFPPRFSGLQFPNYSSELNVNALELDDSALYLCASSSNQGRGSGYTFGSGTRLTVV.